The clone carrying this T cell receptor beta chain was detected a few times. Time point defined: after dendritic cell vaccination, including at tumor progression/relapse. This CDR3 is 16 amino acids long. Trimming at V came to 5 bases and at J to 8 bases, leaving 11 bases not matched to a gene. The germline gives CDR1 LNHDA, CDR2 SQIVND (reference sequence). TCRdb keeps only in-frame clones here, not all; method: immunoSEQ multiplex PCR. The repertoire consists of about 82,000 clones, with under 85% occurring once and the leading ten covering 6% to 8%. The source of the sample is a study of glioma-infiltrating T cells after dendritic cell vaccination.

The material sequenced was blood, taken after dendritic cell vaccination. The chain is built from TRBV19 and TRBJ1-4, with TRBD1 matching over 10 bases. The sequence derives from a human donor with glioblastoma. CDR3 region: CASSPGTGVGREKLFF. CDR3 DNA: TGTGCCAGTAGTCCCGGGACAGGGGTCGGACGAGAAAAACTGTTTTTT.